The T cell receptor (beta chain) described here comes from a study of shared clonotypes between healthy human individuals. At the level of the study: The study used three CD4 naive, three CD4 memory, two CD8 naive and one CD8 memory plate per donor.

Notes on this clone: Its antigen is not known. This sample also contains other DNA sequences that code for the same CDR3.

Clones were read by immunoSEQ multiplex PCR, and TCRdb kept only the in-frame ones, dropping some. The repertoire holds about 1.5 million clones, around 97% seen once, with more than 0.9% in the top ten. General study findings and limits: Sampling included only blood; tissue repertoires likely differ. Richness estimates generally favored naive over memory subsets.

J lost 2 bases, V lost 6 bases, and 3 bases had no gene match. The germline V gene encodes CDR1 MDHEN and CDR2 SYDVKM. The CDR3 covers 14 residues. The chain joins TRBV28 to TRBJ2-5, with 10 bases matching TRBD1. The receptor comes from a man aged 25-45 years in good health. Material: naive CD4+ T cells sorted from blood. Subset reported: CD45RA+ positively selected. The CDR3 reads CASSLDRGQETQYF. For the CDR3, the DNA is TGTGCCAGCAGCCTGGACAGGGGGCAAGAGACCCAGTACTTC.